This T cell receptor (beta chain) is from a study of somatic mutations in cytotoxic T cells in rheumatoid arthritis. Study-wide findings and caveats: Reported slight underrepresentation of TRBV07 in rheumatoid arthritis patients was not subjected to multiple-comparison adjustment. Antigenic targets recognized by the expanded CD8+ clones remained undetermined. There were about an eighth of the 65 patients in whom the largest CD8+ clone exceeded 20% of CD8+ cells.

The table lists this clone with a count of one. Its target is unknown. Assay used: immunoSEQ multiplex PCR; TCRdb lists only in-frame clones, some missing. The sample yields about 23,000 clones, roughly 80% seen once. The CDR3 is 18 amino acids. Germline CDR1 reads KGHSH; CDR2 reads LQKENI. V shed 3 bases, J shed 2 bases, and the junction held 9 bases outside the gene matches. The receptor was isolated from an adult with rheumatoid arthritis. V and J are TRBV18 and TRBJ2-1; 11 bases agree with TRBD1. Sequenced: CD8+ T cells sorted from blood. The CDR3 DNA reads TGTGCCAGCTCACCGCAGGAGGGACAGGGGGACCCCTACAATGAGCAGTTCTTC. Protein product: CASSPQEGQGDPYNEQFF.